This entry lists 3 T cell receptor beta chains sequenced from one sample in a study of identical twins. TCRdb re-derived calls from the 5' RACE reads in MiXCR, one entry per CDR3 protein. Of approximately 94,000 distinct CDR3 sequences listed, about 6% were seen once; the top ten hold over 9.5%. Sequencing used memory T cells sorted from blood. These receptors were taken from a woman between 50 and 59 years old in good health.

This clonotype was counted many times. The chain is built from TRBV10-3 and TRBJ2-1; D is ambiguous. V was trimmed by 8 bases and J by 3 bases, leaving 11 bases between them. The CDR3 has 13 residues. Germline V CDR1 and CDR2: ENHRY, SYGVKD. DNA for the CDR3: TGTGCCATCGATCGTCCGGGCTACAATGAGCAGTTCTTC. Protein sequence: CAIDRPGYNEQFF.

This clonotype was seen more than once but under ten times. The chain joins TRBV12-3 or TRBV12-4 to TRBJ1-6; TRBD1 might be the D (5 bases). Trimming took 3 bases from V and 4 from J, leaving 7 bases between them. The CDR3 runs to 14 residues. The CDR3 reads CASSLTAYNSPLHF. Written as DNA, the CDR3 is TGTGCCAGCAGTTTGACAGCTTATAATTCACCCCTCCACTTT.

In this sample, this clonotype turned up many times. The J gene is TRBJ2-5, the V gene TRBV5-6; a possible D gene is TRBD2 (5 bases). The germline CDR1 and CDR2 sequences are SGHDT and YYEEEE. The CDR3 contains 16 residues. V was pared by 4 bases and J by 7 bases, with 23 bases between. CDR3 region: CASSRGGRSYYGTQYF. The CDR3 nucleotides read TGTGCCAGCAGCCGGGGTGGGCGGAGCTACTACGGGACCCAGTACTTC. The whole variable domain, remainder taken from reference TRBV5-6 and TRBJ2-5, is DAGVTQSPTHLIKTRGQQVTLRCSPKSGHDTVSWYQQALGQGPQFIFQYYEEEERQRGNFPDRFSGHQFPNYSSELNVNALLLGDSALYLCASSRGGRSYYGTQYFGPGTRLLVL.